This T cell receptor beta chain emerged from a study of cytomegalovirus exposure and HLA in healthy donors. Trimming left V 5 bases short and J 7 bases short, with 11 bases between. There are 12 residues in the CDR3. Germline CDR1 reads SEHNR; CDR2 reads FQNEAQ (reference sequence). The count of this clone is one. Antigen: not known. Data came from immunoSEQ multiplex PCR; TCRdb stores just in-frame clones and leaves some out. The sample records about 160,000 clones, roughly 89% being singletons. Study-wide results and limits: Subsequent analysis of the 95 to 150 validation repertoires found a tendency for first-cohort TCR clusters to co-occur. Researchers counted 164 TCR beta chains as cytomegalovirus-associated.

This rearrangement joins TRBV7-9 to TRBJ1-1; unclear D gene. This clonotype was obtained from a woman between 18 and 30 years old in good health and CMV-seropositive. Input material: PBMCs. The CDR3 loop reads CASSLGAYEAFF. Here the CDR3 DNA reads TGTGCCAGCAGCCTCGGAGCCTATGAAGCTTTCTTT. The whole variable domain, remainder taken from reference TRBV7-9 and TRBJ1-1, is DTGVSQNPRHKITKRGQNVTFRCDPISEHNRLYWYRQTLGQGPEFLTYFQNEAQLEKSRLLSDRFSAERPKGSFSTLEIQRTEQGDSAMYLCASSLGAYEAFFGQGTRLTVV.